These T cell receptor beta chains were read from a single sample in a study of T cells in Graves' hyperthyroidism and ophthalmopathy. TCRdb ran MiXCR on the multiplex PCR reads and lists one entry per CDR3 protein. Here the sample spans a few hundred thousand distinct CDR3 sequences, around 42% being singletons. Sequencing was done on a sample of peripheral blood or thyroid tissue (not recorded which). The receptors stem from a woman under 30 with Graves' hyperthyroidism. CDR3s include the opening cysteine and the closing phenylalanine or tryptophan. Each record gives: J gene, D gene, V gene, clone size, CDR3 DNA, CDR3 protein. The D gene is left open where the match is weak. Only some rows state a clone size, as once, few, many or a class for expanded clones.

J: TRBJ1-1; D: -; V: TRBV7-3; size: -; DNA: TGTGCCAGCAGGGCTAGTGGCGGGGGTAACACTGAAGCTTTCTTT; CDR3: CASRASGGGNTEAFF
J: TRBJ2-5; D: TRBD2; V: TRBV7-8; size: -; DNA: TGTGCCAGCAGCGAAACGGGGACTAGCGATCAAGAGACCCAGTACTTC; CDR3: CASSETGTSDQETQYF
J: TRBJ1-1; D: -; V: TRBV19; size: many; DNA: TGTGCCAGTAGTCTCCCGGGGGCGACTGAAGCTTTCTTT; CDR3: CASSLPGATEAFF
J: TRBJ2-7; D: TRBD1; V: TRBV20-1; size: many; DNA: TGCAGTGCTAGAGATCGAGGACAGGGTTCCTACGAGCAGTACTTC; CDR3: CSARDRGQGSYEQYF
J: TRBJ2-7; D: -; V: TRBV7-2; size: -; DNA: TGTGCCAGCAGCTTATTAAAGGGAGACTACGAGCAGTACTTC; CDR3: CASSLLKGDYEQYF
J: TRBJ1-2; D: -; V: TRBV7-2; size: -; DNA: TGTGCCAGCAGCCTTGGCACAGCTGCTACCTATGGCTACACCTTC; CDR3: CASSLGTAATYGYTF
J: TRBJ2-2; D: -; V: TRBV5-6; size: many; DNA: TGTGCCAGCAGCCCCTCATGGCGGACGGCGAACACCGGGGAGCTGTTTTTT; CDR3: CASSPSWRTANTGELFF
J: TRBJ2-7; D: -; V: TRBV7-9; size: many; DNA: TGTGCCAGCAGCTTAGTCCCCGGTTTTGAGCAGTACTTC; CDR3: CASSLVPGFEQYF
J: TRBJ1-2; D: TRBD1; V: TRBV2; size: -; DNA: TGTGCCAGCAGTGACAGGGACAGGGAGGGTAACTATGGCTACACCTTC; CDR3: CASSDRDREGNYGYTF
J: TRBJ2-7; D: -; V: TRBV24-1; size: -; DNA: TGTGCCACCAGTGCCCCCGGGACTCCTCCCGACGAGCAGTATTTC; CDR3: CATSAPGTPPDEQYF
J: TRBJ2-7; D: TRBD2; V: TRBV7-2; size: once; DNA: TGTGCCAGCAGCTCGGGGACTAGCGGGGACTACGAGCAGTACTTC; CDR3: CASSSGTSGDYEQYF
J: TRBJ2-5; D: TRBD1; V: TRBV6-6; size: many; DNA: TGTGCCAGCAGGGGGACAGGGGGCGAAGAGACCCAGTACTTC; CDR3: CASRGTGGEETQYF
J: TRBJ1-6; D: -; V: TRBV2; size: few; DNA: TGTGCCAGCAGTGAATTGGGGGGATCCCCCCTCCACTTT; CDR3: CASSELGGSPLHF
J: TRBJ2-7; D: TRBD2; V: TRBV29-1; size: -; DNA: TGCAGCGTCCAACCGGGACTAGCGGGAGGCTGGGAGCAGTACTTC; CDR3: CSVQPGLAGGWEQYF
J: TRBJ2-2; D: -; V: TRBV11-2; size: -; DNA: TGTGCCAGCAGCTTAGAGGTCTCGTCCGAAACCGGCGCCGGGGAGCTGTTTTTT; CDR3: CASSLEVSSETGAGELFF
J: TRBJ1-2; D: TRBD1; V: TRBV4-3; size: many; DNA: TGCGCCAGCAGCCAAAACAGGGGGCAAGGCTACACCTTC; CDR3: CASSQNRGQGYTF